The sequence of this TCR beta chain was determined in a study of cytomegalovirus exposure and HLA in healthy donors. Study overall: Of the donors genotyped, about 410 in all, around 77% fell in the Caucasian-associated ancestry cluster.

Study outcomes and limitations: Differences between HLA loci emerged in a later analysis of TCR association rates, with DRB1 most and HLA-C fewest.

V lost 3 bases to trimming and J lost 7 bases, with 10 bases between them. This CDR3 comprises 11 residues. Germline V lookup: CDR1 DFQATT, CDR2 SNEGSKA (reference sequence). PCR employed 60 Vbeta and 13 Jbeta primers. Original methodology: The authors later counted about 80 million unique TCR beta chains, about 11 million of them shared. Only in-frame clones appear in the TCRdb table, and some are missing; sequencing was by immunoSEQ multiplex PCR. Clone size and the V and J calls come from that table; the DNA yielded D and trimming. The sample contains some 140,000 clones, roughly three quarters of which appear only once. A note on this clone: As yet, its antigen is unknown.

This receptor was obtained from a woman between 35 and 50 years old in good health and CMV-seronegative. Sequences were obtained from PBMCs. The chain is built from TRBV20-1 and TRBJ2-7; D is unclear. CDR3 sequence: CSARSKEEQYF. DNA of the CDR3: TGCAGTGCTAGGAGTAAAGAGGAGCAGTACTTC.